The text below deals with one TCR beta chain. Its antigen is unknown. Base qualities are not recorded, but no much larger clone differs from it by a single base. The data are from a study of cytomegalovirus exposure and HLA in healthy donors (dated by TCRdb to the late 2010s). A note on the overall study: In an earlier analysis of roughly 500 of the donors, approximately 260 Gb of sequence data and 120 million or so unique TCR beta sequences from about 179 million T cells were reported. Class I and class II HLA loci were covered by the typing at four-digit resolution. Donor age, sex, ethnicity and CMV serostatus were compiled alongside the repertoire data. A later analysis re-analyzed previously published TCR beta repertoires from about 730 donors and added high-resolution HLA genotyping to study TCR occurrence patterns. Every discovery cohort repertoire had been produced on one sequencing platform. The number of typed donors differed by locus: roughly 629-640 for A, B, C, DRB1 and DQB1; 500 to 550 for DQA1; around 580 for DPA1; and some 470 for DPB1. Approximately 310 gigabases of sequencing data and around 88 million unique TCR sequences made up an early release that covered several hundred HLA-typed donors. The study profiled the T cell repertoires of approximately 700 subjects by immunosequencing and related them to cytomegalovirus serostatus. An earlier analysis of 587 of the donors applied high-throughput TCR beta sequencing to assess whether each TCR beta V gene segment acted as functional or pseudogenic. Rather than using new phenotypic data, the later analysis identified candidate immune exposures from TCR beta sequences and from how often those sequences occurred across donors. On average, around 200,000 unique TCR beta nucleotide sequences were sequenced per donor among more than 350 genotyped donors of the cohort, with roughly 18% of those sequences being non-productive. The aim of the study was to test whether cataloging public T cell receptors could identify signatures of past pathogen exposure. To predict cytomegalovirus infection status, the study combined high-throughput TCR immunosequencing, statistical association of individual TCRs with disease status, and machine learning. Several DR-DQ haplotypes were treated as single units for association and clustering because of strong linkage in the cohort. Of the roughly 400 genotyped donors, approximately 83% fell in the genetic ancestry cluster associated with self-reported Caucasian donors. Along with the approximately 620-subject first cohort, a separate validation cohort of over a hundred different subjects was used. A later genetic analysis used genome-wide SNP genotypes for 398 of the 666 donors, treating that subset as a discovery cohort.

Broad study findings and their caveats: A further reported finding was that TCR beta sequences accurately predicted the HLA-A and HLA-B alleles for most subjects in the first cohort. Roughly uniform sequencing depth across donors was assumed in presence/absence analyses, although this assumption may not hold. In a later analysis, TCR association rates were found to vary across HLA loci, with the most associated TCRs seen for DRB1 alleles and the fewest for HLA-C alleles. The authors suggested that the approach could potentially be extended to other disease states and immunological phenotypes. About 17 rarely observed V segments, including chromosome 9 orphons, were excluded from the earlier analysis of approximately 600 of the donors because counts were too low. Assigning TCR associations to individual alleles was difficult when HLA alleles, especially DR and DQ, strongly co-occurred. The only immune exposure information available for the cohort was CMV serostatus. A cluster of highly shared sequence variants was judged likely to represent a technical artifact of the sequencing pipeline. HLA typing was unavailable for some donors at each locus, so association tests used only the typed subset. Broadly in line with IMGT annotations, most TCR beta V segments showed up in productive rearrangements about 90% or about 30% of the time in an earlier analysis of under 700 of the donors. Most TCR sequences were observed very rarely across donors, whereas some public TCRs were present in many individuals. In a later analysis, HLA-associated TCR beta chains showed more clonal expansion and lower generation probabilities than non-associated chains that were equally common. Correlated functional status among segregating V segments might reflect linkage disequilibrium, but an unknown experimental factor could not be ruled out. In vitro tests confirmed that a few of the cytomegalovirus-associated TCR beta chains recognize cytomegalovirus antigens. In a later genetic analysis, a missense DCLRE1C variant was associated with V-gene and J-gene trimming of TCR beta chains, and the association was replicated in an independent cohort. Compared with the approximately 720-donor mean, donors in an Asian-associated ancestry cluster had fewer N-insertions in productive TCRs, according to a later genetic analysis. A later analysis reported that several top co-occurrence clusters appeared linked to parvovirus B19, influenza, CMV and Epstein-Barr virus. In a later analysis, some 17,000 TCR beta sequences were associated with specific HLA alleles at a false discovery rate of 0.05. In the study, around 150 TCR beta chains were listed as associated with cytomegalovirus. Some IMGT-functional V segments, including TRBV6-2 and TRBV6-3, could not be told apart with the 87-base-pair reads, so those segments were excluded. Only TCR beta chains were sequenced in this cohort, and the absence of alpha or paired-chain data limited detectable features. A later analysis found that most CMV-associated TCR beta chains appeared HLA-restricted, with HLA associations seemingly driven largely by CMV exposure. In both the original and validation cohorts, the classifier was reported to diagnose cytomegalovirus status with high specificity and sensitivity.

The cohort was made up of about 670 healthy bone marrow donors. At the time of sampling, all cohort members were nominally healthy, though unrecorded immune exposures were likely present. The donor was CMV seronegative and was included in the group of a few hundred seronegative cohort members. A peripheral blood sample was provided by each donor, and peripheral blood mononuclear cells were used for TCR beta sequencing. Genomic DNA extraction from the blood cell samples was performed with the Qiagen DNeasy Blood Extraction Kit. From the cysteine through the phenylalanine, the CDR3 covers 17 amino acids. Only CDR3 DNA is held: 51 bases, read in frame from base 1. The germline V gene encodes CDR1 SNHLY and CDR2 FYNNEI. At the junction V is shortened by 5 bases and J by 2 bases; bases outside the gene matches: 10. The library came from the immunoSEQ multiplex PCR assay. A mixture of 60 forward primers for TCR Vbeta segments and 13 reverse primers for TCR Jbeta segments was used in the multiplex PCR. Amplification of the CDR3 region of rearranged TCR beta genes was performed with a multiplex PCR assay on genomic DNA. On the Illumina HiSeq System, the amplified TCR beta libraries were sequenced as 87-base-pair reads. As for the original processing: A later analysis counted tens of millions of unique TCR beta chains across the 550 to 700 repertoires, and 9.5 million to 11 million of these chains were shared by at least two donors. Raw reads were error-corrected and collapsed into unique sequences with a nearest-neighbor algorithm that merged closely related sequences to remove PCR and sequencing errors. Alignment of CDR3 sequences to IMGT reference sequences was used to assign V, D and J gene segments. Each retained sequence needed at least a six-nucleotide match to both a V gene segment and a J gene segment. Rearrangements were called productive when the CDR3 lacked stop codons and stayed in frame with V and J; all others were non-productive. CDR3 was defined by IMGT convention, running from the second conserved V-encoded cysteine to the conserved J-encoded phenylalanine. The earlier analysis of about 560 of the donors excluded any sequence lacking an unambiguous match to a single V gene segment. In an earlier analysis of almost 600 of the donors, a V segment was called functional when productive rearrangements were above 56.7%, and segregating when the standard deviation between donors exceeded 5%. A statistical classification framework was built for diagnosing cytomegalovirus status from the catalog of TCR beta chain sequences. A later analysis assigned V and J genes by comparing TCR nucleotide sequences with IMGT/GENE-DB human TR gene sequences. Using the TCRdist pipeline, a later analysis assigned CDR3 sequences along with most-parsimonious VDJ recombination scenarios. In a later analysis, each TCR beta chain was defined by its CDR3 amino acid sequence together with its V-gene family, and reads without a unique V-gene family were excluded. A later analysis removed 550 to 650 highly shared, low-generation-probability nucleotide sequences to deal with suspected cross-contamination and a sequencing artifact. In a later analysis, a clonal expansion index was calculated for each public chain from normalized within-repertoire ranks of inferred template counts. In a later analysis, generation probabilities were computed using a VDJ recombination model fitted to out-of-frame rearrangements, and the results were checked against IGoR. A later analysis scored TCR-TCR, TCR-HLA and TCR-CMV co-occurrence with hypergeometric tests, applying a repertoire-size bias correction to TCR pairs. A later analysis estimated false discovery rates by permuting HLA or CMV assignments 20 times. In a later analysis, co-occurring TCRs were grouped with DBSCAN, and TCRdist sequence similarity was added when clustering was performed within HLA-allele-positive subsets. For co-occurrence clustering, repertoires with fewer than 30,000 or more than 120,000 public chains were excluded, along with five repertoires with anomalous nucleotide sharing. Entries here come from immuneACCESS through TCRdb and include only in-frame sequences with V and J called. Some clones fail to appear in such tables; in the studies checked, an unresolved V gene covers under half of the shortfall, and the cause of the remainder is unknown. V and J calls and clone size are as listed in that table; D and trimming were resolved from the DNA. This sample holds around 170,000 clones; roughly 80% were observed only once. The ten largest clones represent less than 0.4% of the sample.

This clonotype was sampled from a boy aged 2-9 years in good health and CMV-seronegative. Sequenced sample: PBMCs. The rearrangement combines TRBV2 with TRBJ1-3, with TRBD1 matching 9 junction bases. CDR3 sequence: CASSQYTQGAAGNTIYF. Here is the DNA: TGTGCCAGCAGTCAATACACACAGGGGGCGGCTGGAAACACCATATATTTT.